A single sample gave rise to the 11 T cell receptor beta chains below, sequenced in a study of blood T cell repertoires in COVID-19. Profiling relied on immunoSEQ multiplex PCR, and the TCRdb table lists in-frame clones only, not all of them. The table has some 300,000 clones, roughly 90% seen once. Sequencing input: peripheral blood. The receptors here all came from a woman between 25 and 40 years old with COVID-19, enrolled during active disease.

The CDR3 nucleotides read TGTGCCAGCAGTCTACAGGGATGGGAGCAGTTCTTC. This encodes CASSLQGWEQFF. V usage is TRBV28 and J usage is TRBJ2-1; tentative D call: TRBD1 (6 bases). Looked up from germline, CDR1 is MDHEN and CDR2 is SYDVKM. V was clipped by 5 bases and J by 10 bases, with 12 bases between them. This CDR3 region has 12 residues.

Regarding this clone: This specimen includes other DNA sequences encoding the same CDR3. This rearrangement joins TRBV2 to TRBJ1-2, with 7 nucleotides matching TRBD1. Germline CDR1 and CDR2: SNHLY and FYNNEI. CDR3 length: 13 residues. The V gene end was trimmed by 4 bases and the J gene end by 3 bases; junction bases not matched to a gene: 2. This CDR3 reads CASSVRGDYGYTF. As DNA, the CDR3 is TGTGCCAGCAGTGTCAGGGGGGACTATGGCTACACCTTC.

This clone was counted between two and nine times. The chain has TRBV10-3 and TRBJ1-5; weak D call: TRBD1 (5 bases). Germline values: CDR1 ENHRY, CDR2 SYGVKD. V lost 4 bases and J lost 6, with 10 bases in between. The CDR3 sequence is 13 residues long. CDR3 region: CAISAAGRQPQHF. CDR3 nucleotide sequence: TGTGCCATCAGTGCGGCAGGGCGTCAGCCCCAGCATTTT.

This clone was counted a single time. The sample contains more than one DNA sequence encoding this CDR3. The chain is built from TRBV19 and TRBJ1-5; D gene unclear. The germline V gene encodes CDR1 LNHDA and CDR2 SQIVND (reference sequence). V was clipped by 1 base and J by 7 bases, with 8 bases between them. The CDR3 runs to 13 residues. The CDR3 bases are TGTGCCAGTAGTATAGGACGGGGACAGCCCCAGCATTTT. It yields the protein CASSIGRGQPQHF. The entire variable domain, with the rest obtained from reference TRBV19 and TRBJ1-5, is as follows: DGGITQSPKYLFRKEGQNVTLSCEQNLNHDAMYWYRQDPGQGLRLIYYSQIVNDFQKGDIAEGYSVSREKKESFPLTVTSAQKNPTAFYLCASSIGRGQPQHFGDGTRLSIL.

V gene TRBV11-2 combines with J gene TRBJ1-2; D is unclear. In germline, CDR1 is SGHAT, CDR2 FQNNGV. V lost 1 base to trimming and J lost 4 bases, with 16 bases between them. CDR3 length: 16 amino acids. CDR3 sequence reads: CASSLVQAPQVYGYTF. CDR3 DNA sequence: TGTGCCAGCAGCTTAGTGCAGGCTCCCCAGGTCTATGGCTACACCTTC. The whole variable domain, filled in from reference TRBV11-2 and TRBJ1-2, reads EAGVAQSPRYKIIEKRQSVAFWCNPISGHATLYWYQQILGQGPKLLIQFQNNGVVDDSQLPKDRFSAERLKGVDSTLKIQPAKLEDSAVYLCASSLVQAPQVYGYTFGSGTRLTVV.

The chain combines TRBV28 with TRBJ1-3; TRBD1 aligns across 12 bases. The trim removed 2 bases at V and 7 bases at J, leaving 3 bases unmatched. The CDR3 has 15 amino acids. Germline V gene sequence: CDR1 MDHEN, CDR2 SYDVKM. The CDR3 spells CASSLGTGGRNTIYF. The CDR3 DNA follows: TGTGCCAGCAGTTTAGGGACAGGGGGCCGGAACACCATATATTTT.

The V and J genes are TRBV28 and TRBJ2-2; possibly TRBD1 for D (6 bases). The V end lost 4 bases, the J end lost 8 bases, and 14 bases lay between the germline ends. The CDR3 totals 14 residues. CDR1 is MDHEN, CDR2 SYDVKM, per germline. This CDR3 is CASSSGVRLGELFF. Written as DNA, the CDR3 is TGTGCCAGCAGTTCAGGGGTGAGGCTTGGGGAGCTGTTTTTT.

This clone came up once. The CDR3 here is CASSLAAQAANYGYTF. The CDR3, as DNA: TGTGCCAGCAGCTTGGCTGCCCAGGCAGCTAACTATGGCTACACCTTC. This chain uses TRBV7-9 with TRBJ1-2; D not certain. With 3 bases removed from V and 0 bases from J, the gap between germline ends came to 14 bases. Germline-derived CDR1 and CDR2 are SEHNR and FQNEAQ (reference sequence). This CDR3 has 16 residues.

The CDR3 spells CASRDHEGGESNQPQHF. In DNA form, the CDR3 reads TGTGCCAGCAGGGACCACGAAGGGGGCGAGAGCAATCAGCCCCAGCATTTT. This sequence joins TRBV2 and TRBJ1-5; 7 bases map to TRBD1. This CDR3 is 17 amino acids long. Germline CDR1 and CDR2: SNHLY and FYNNEI. The V segment lost 6 bases and the J segment 1 base; nucleotides outside the gene matches: 12. Variable domain in full (rest from reference TRBV2 and TRBJ1-5): EPEVTQTPSHQVTQMGQEVILRCVPISNHLYFYWYRQILGQKVEFLVSFYNNEISEKSEIFDDQFSVERPDGSNFTLKIRSTKLEDSAMYFCASRDHEGGESNQPQHFGDGTRLSIL.

This chain connects TRBV7-6 to TRBJ1-6; 8 nucleotides match TRBD1. From germline, CDR1 is SGHVS and CDR2 FNYEAQ. J lost 7 bases, V lost 4 bases, and 6 bases had no gene match. The CDR3 runs 15 residues. The CDR3 region is CASSSARTGNSPLHF. CDR3 sequence (DNA): TGTGCCAGCAGCTCTGCCCGGACAGGGAATTCACCCCTCCACTTT.

The chain recombines TRBV12-5 with TRBJ1-2, with a tentative D call TRBD1 (6 bases). Germline CDR1 and CDR2: LGHNT and FRNRAP. Trimming took 5 bases from V and 8 from J, leaving 12 bases between them. The CDR3 has 12 amino acids. The CDR3 sequence: CASGPTGGGYTF. CDR3 nucleotides: TGTGCTAGTGGTCCGACAGGAGGCGGCTACACCTTC.